A selection of T cell receptor beta chains follows, all from one sample in a study of blood T cell repertoires in COVID-19. Method: immunoSEQ multiplex PCR; TCRdb's copy keeps in-frame clones and lacks some. The sample carries hundreds of thousands of clones, more than 75% recorded once. The specimen was PBMCs or T cells enriched from blood (not recorded which). The receptors stem from a man in his forties in a cohort exposed to, infected with or recovered from COVID-19 (not recorded which). The CDR3 runs from the conserved cysteine through the conserved F or W. The D gene is left open where the match is weak. Only some rows state a clone size, as once, few, many or a class for expanded clones.

v_call: TRBV27; clone_size: -; j_call: TRBJ1-4; d_call: -; cdr3_nt: TGTGCCAGCAGTTTCAGGGGAAGTAATGAAAAACTGTTTTTT; cdr3_aa: CASSFRGSNEKLFF
v_call: TRBV5-1; clone_size: -; j_call: TRBJ2-1; d_call: TRBD1; cdr3_nt: TGCGCCAGCAGCAGAGGATGGGGTCAGGGGGCGAATGAGCAGTTCTTC; cdr3_aa: CASSRGWGQGANEQFF
v_call: TRBV27; clone_size: -; j_call: TRBJ2-7; d_call: -; cdr3_nt: TGTGCCAGCAGTTTATCCTTAAACGGGGGCTACGAGCAGTACTTC; cdr3_aa: CASSLSLNGGYEQYF
v_call: TRBV3-1/TRBV3-2; clone_size: once; j_call: TRBJ1-6; d_call: -; cdr3_nt: TGTGCCAGCAGCCTGGGGCAGGGGAGTTCACCCCTCCACTTT; cdr3_aa: CASSLGQGSSPLHF
v_call: TRBV11-2; clone_size: -; j_call: TRBJ1-3; d_call: -; cdr3_nt: TGTGCCAGCAGCAAACGTCTAGGGGTCTTTGGAAACACCATATATTTT; cdr3_aa: CASSKRLGVFGNTIYF
v_call: TRBV6-5; clone_size: -; j_call: TRBJ2-7; d_call: -; cdr3_nt: TGTGCCAGCAAACCGGGACAAGCCTCCTACGAGCAGTACTTC; cdr3_aa: CASKPGQASYEQYF
v_call: TRBV6-6; clone_size: -; j_call: TRBJ1-5; d_call: TRBD1; cdr3_nt: TGTGCCAGCAGTTACTCGACAGGGTGGCACCAGCCCCAGCATTTT; cdr3_aa: CASSYSTGWHQPQHF
v_call: TRBV7-3; clone_size: -; j_call: TRBJ2-2; d_call: -; cdr3_nt: TGTGCCAGCAGCGCCACCCAACTAGTATCCGGGGAGCTGTTTTTT; cdr3_aa: CASSATQLVSGELFF
v_call: TRBV10-2; clone_size: -; j_call: TRBJ2-1; d_call: -; cdr3_nt: TGCGCCAGCAGTGAACAGGCTCTAACGGAGCAGTTCTTC; cdr3_aa: CASSEQALTEQFF
v_call: TRBV5-4; clone_size: -; j_call: TRBJ2-2; d_call: -; cdr3_nt: TGTGCCAGCAGCTTGTTCGGACTGAACACCGGGGAGCTGTTTTTT; cdr3_aa: CASSLFGLNTGELFF
v_call: TRBV7-9; clone_size: -; j_call: TRBJ1-2; d_call: -; cdr3_nt: TGTGCCAGCAGCCCCCGGACTACTAACTATGGCTACACCTTC; cdr3_aa: CASSPRTTNYGYTF
v_call: TRBV28; clone_size: -; j_call: TRBJ2-3; d_call: -; cdr3_nt: TGTGCCAGCAGGGGAGACTATACTAGCACAGATACGCAGTATTTT; cdr3_aa: CASRGDYTSTDTQYF
v_call: TRBV27; clone_size: -; j_call: TRBJ1-4; d_call: -; cdr3_nt: TGTGCCAGCAGTTTAAAAGGGAGGGGGGAAAAACTGTTTTTT; cdr3_aa: CASSLKGRGEKLFF
v_call: TRBV25-1; clone_size: -; j_call: TRBJ1-2; d_call: TRBD1; cdr3_nt: TGTGCCAGCAGTGAGAACAGGGGTGGCTACACCTTC; cdr3_aa: CASSENRGGYTF